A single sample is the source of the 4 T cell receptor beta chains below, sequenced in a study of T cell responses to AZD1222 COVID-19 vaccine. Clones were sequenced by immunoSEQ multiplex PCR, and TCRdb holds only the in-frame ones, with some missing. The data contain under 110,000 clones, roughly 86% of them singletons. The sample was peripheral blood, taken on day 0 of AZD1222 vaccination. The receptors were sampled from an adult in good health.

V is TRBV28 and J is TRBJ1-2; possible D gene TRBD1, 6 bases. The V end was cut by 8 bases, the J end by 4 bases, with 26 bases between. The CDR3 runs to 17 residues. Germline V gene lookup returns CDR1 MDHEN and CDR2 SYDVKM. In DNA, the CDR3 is TGTGCCAGCGGGGTATCACCCTTGACGGGGGGCATCTATGGCTACACCTTC. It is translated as CASGVSPLTGGIYGYTF.

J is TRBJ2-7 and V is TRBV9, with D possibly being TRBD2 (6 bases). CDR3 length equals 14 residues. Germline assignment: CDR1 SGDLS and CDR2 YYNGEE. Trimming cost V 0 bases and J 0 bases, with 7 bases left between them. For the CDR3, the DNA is TGTGCCAGCAGCGTAGGGCGGGACTCCTACGAGCAGTACTTC. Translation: CASSVGRDSYEQYF.

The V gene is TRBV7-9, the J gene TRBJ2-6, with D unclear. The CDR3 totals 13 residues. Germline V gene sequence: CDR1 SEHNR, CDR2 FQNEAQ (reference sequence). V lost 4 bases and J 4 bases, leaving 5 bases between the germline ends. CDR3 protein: CASSSRGANVLTF. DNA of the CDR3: TGTGCCAGCAGCTCCAGGGGGGCCAACGTCCTGACTTTC.

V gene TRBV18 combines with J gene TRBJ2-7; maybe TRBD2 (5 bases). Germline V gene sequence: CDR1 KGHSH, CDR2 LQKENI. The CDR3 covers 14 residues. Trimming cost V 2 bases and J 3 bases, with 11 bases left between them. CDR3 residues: CASSPGETFYEQYF. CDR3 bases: TGTGCCAGCTCACCAGGGGAGACTTTCTACGAGCAGTACTTC.